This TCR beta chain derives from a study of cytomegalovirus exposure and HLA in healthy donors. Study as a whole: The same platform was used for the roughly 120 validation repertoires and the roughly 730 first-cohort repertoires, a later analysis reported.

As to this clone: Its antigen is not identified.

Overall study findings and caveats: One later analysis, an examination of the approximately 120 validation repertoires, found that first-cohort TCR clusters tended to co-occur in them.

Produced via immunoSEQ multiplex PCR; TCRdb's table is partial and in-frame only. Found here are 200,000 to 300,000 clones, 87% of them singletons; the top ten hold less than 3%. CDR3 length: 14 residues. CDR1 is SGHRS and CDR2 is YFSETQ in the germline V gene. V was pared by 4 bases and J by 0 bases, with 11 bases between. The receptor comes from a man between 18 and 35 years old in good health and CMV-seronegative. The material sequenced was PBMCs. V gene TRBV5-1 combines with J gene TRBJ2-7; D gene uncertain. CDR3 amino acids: CASSPGPSSYEQYF. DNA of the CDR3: TGCGCCAGCAGCCCCGGCCCTAGCTCCTACGAGCAGTACTTC.